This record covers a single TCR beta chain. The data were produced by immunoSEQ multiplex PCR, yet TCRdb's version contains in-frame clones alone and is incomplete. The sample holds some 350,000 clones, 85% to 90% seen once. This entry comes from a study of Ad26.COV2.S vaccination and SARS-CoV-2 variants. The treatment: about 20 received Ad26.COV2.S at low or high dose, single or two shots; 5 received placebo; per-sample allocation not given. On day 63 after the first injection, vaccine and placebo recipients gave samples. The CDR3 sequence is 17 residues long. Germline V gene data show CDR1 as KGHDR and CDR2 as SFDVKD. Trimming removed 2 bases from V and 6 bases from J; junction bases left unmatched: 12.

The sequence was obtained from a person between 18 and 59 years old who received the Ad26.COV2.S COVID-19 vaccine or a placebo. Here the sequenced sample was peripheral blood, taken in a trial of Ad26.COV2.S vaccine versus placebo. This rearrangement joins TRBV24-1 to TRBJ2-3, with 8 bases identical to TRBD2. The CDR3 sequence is CATSDSLSGTLRDTQYF. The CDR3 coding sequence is TGTGCCACCAGTGATTCTCTTAGCGGGACGCTTCGCGATACGCAGTATTTT.